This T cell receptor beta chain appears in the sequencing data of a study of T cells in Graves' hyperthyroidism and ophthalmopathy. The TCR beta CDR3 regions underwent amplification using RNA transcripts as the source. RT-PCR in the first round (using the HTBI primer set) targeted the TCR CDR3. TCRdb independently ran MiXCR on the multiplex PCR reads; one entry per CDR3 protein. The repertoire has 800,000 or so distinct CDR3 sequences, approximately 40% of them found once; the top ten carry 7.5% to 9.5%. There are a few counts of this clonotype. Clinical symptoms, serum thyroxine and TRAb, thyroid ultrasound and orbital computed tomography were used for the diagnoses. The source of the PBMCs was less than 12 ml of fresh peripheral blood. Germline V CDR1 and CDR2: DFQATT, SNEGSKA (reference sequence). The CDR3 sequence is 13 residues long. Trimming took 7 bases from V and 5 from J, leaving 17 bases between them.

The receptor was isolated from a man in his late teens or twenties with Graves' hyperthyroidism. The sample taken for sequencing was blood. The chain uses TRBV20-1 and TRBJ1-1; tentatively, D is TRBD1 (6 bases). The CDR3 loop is CSGTPGAGTEAFF. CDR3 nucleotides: TGCAGTGGTACCCCGGGGGCCGGGACTGAAGCTTTCTTT.